The clone carrying this T cell receptor (beta chain) was counted a single time. Germline V CDR1 and CDR2: SGHVS, FQNEAQ. V lost 5 bases and J lost 2; bases outside the gene matches: 3. The length of the CDR3 is 14 residues. The sample is drawn from a study of blood T cell repertoires in COVID-19. On the study more broadly: Sites across the United States, Italy and Spain contributed samples from acute and convalescent COVID-19. From T cells, B-cell-depleted T cells, or PBMCs came the material, which was cDNA or gDNA.

Per the study methods: Estimation of nucleated cell counts relied on the amplification of reference gene primers. The assay was immunoSEQ multiplex PCR, and TCRdb's table has in-frame clones only and misses some. The V and J calls and the clone size are those of that table, but D and trimming were determined from the DNA. Here the sample spans 270,000 or so clones, 89% being singletons. This sequence joins TRBV7-8 and TRBJ1-3; TRBD1 matches 7 bases. Sequencing was carried out using peripheral blood. This receptor was taken from a woman aged 40 to 55 who had recovered from COVID-19. DNA of the CDR3: TGTGCCAGCAGCATTGGACAGGCTGGAAACACCATATATTTT. This sequence encodes CASSIGQAGNTIYF.